This TCR beta chain derives from a study of blood T cell repertoires in COVID-19. The wider study: Samples representing acute and convalescent COVID-19 were sourced from the United States, Italy and Spain. PBMCs, B-cell-depleted T cells, or T cells provided the cDNA or gDNA that made up the material.

The CDR3 has 14 residues. Germline loops: CDR1 MNHEY, CDR2 SVGEGT. V trimming: 6 bases; J trimming: 6 bases; junction bases outside the gene matches: 8. In the original processing: Reference gene primer amplification gave nucleated cell count estimates. Sequenced by immunoSEQ multiplex PCR; TCRdb stores in-frame clones only, minus some. D and trimming were read from the DNA, whereas the V and J calls and clone size are those reported in that table. The profile shows 300,000 to 350,000 clones, under 95% of them singletons. This chain joins TRBV6-2 or TRBV6-3 and TRBJ2-7; 10 bases fit TRBD2. The source of this sequence is a woman between 18 and 29 years old who had recovered from COVID-19. Sample: peripheral blood. The CDR3 loop reads CASSLAGGPTEQYV. The CDR3, as DNA: TGTGCCAGCAGCTTAGCGGGAGGCCCAACCGAGCAGTACGTC.